A selection of T cell receptor beta chains follows, all from one sample in a study of shared clonotypes between healthy human individuals. This table comes from immunoSEQ multiplex PCR, and its TCRdb copy is limited to in-frame clones, with some not included. The table records roughly 650,000 clones, 97% of them present only once. Material: naive CD4+ T cells sorted from blood. These receptor sequences come from a woman aged 30 to 39 in good health. Each CDR3 is given with its conserved first and last residue. Each record gives: clone size, D gene, J gene, V gene, CDR3 DNA, CDR3 protein. The D gene is left open where the match is weak. A row's size may be missing; if present it is once, few, many or a size class.

clone_size: -; d_call: TRBD1; j_call: TRBJ2-7; v_call: TRBV11-2; cdr3_nt: TGTGCCAGCAGCTTAGCCCTAACGACAGGGTTACCCTACGAGCAGTACTTC; cdr3_aa: CASSLALTTGLPYEQYF
clone_size: once; d_call: -; j_call: TRBJ2-2; v_call: TRBV7-6; cdr3_nt: TGTGCCAGCAGCCTACCCATCTGGGGGGCCTCCGGGGAGCTGTTTTTT; cdr3_aa: CASSLPIWGASGELFF
clone_size: -; d_call: -; j_call: TRBJ2-1; v_call: TRBV28; cdr3_nt: TGTGCCAGCAGTTGGCCCCACAGGAGCGTCTCCTACAATGAGCAGTTCTTC; cdr3_aa: CASSWPHRSVSYNEQFF
clone_size: -; d_call: -; j_call: TRBJ1-4; v_call: TRBV2; cdr3_nt: TGTGCCAGCAGTGTAAGGGCAACTAATGAAAAACTGTTTTTT; cdr3_aa: CASSVRATNEKLFF
clone_size: few; d_call: -; j_call: TRBJ1-5; v_call: TRBV15; cdr3_nt: TGTGCCACCAGCAGAGATCCTGATCAGCCCCAGCATTTT; cdr3_aa: CATSRDPDQPQHF
clone_size: -; d_call: TRBD2; j_call: TRBJ2-3; v_call: TRBV7-2; cdr3_nt: TGTGCCAGCAGCTCTTTATCCGGTAGACCCCTCGGGGGGACAGATACGCAGTATTTT; cdr3_aa: CASSSLSGRPLGGTDTQYF
clone_size: -; d_call: -; j_call: TRBJ2-7; v_call: TRBV6-1; cdr3_nt: TGTGCCAGCAGTGAAGCGCTCCTTAGCGCCTACTACGAGCAGTACTTC; cdr3_aa: CASSEALLSAYYEQYF
clone_size: -; d_call: -; j_call: TRBJ1-5; v_call: TRBV6-4; cdr3_nt: TGTGCCAGCAGCAGAGCAGAAAATCAGCCCCAGCATTTT; cdr3_aa: CASSRAENQPQHF
clone_size: -; d_call: -; j_call: TRBJ1-1; v_call: TRBV19; cdr3_nt: TGTGCCAGTAGTACCAGTTCGACAGTTATGAACACTGAAGCTTTCTTT; cdr3_aa: CASSTSSTVMNTEAFF
clone_size: few; d_call: -; j_call: TRBJ1-2; v_call: TRBV19; cdr3_nt: TGTGCCAGTAGAGATACAGGACAGTCCAACTATGGCTACACCTTC; cdr3_aa: CASRDTGQSNYGYTF
clone_size: -; d_call: TRBD2; j_call: TRBJ2-2; v_call: TRBV15; cdr3_nt: TGTGCCACCAGCAGAGGGCCTCGTGGCGGGAGGCCCCCCGGGGAGCTGTTTTTT; cdr3_aa: CATSRGPRGGRPPGELFF
clone_size: -; d_call: TRBD2; j_call: TRBJ2-3; v_call: TRBV5-1; cdr3_nt: TGCGCCAGCAGCTTGGTGGTCGGGAGGGCAGATACGCAGTATTTT; cdr3_aa: CASSLVVGRADTQYF
clone_size: once; d_call: TRBD1; j_call: TRBJ1-1; v_call: TRBV5-1; cdr3_nt: TGCGCCAGCAGCAGCCGGGACAGGGACACTGACGCTTTCTTT; cdr3_aa: CASSSRDRDTDAFF
clone_size: -; d_call: TRBD2; j_call: TRBJ2-1; v_call: TRBV11-2; cdr3_nt: TGTGCCAGCGGCCTAGGGACTAGCGGCGCTCCCTCCTACAATGAGCAGTTCTTC; cdr3_aa: CASGLGTSGAPSYNEQFF
clone_size: -; d_call: TRBD1; j_call: TRBJ2-3; v_call: TRBV6-1; cdr3_nt: TGTGCCAGCAGTGCCCGAGCGTCAGGGGGCCCAGATACGCAGTATTTT; cdr3_aa: CASSARASGGPDTQYF
clone_size: -; d_call: -; j_call: TRBJ1-4; v_call: TRBV28; cdr3_nt: TGTGCCAGCAGTACCAATACCGGGGATGAAAAACTGTTTTTT; cdr3_aa: CASSTNTGDEKLFF
clone_size: -; d_call: TRBD2; j_call: TRBJ2-2; v_call: TRBV5-4; cdr3_nt: TGTGCCAGCAAACAAGCGGGATTCGACACCGGGGAGCTGTTTTTT; cdr3_aa: CASKQAGFDTGELFF
clone_size: -; d_call: TRBD1; j_call: TRBJ2-7; v_call: TRBV6-1; cdr3_nt: TGTGCCAGCAGTGGGGACAGGGGAGCCCCCTACGAGCAGTACTTC; cdr3_aa: CASSGDRGAPYEQYF
clone_size: -; d_call: TRBD1; j_call: TRBJ1-1; v_call: TRBV28; cdr3_nt: TGTGCCAGCATACAGGGGGGGAAGGCTTTCTTT; cdr3_aa: CASIQGGKAFF
clone_size: once; d_call: -; j_call: TRBJ2-3; v_call: TRBV5-1; cdr3_nt: TGCGCCAGCAGCTTGAGGTGGACAGCCATTTCAGATACGCAGTATTTT; cdr3_aa: CASSLRWTAISDTQYF
clone_size: -; d_call: -; j_call: TRBJ2-3; v_call: TRBV5-8; cdr3_nt: TGTGCCAGCAGCTTGGTATACGGCACAGATACGCAGTATTTT; cdr3_aa: CASSLVYGTDTQYF
clone_size: -; d_call: -; j_call: TRBJ1-1; v_call: TRBV6-1; cdr3_nt: TGTGCCACCCAGGGTCTACCAATGAACACTGAAGCTTTCTTT; cdr3_aa: CATQGLPMNTEAFF
clone_size: -; d_call: -; j_call: TRBJ1-5; v_call: TRBV2; cdr3_nt: TGTGCCAGCAGTGGGGAAGGGAGTAGGCAGCCCCAGCATTTT; cdr3_aa: CASSGEGSRQPQHF
clone_size: -; d_call: TRBD1; j_call: TRBJ2-2; v_call: TRBV5-1; cdr3_nt: TGCGCCAGCAGCTTGGTATCAGGGGGCGCCGGGGAGCTGTTTTTT; cdr3_aa: CASSLVSGGAGELFF
clone_size: -; d_call: -; j_call: TRBJ2-3; v_call: TRBV27; cdr3_nt: TGTGCCAGCAGTTTAAACAGCTACACAGATACGCAGTATTTT; cdr3_aa: CASSLNSYTDTQYF
clone_size: -; d_call: -; j_call: TRBJ1-3; v_call: TRBV29-1; cdr3_nt: TGCAGCGTCGTTCTACAGGGCTCGTCTGGAAACACCATATATTTT; cdr3_aa: CSVVLQGSSGNTIYF
clone_size: -; d_call: -; j_call: TRBJ2-3; v_call: TRBV11-2; cdr3_nt: TGTGCCAGCAGCTTAGGTGGTGGTATGAGCACAGATACGCAGTATTTT; cdr3_aa: CASSLGGGMSTDTQYF
clone_size: -; d_call: -; j_call: TRBJ1-5; v_call: TRBV27; cdr3_nt: TGTGCCAGCAGGACCGGCTCCAACCAGGGTCAGCCCCAGCATTTT; cdr3_aa: CASRTGSNQGQPQHF
clone_size: -; d_call: -; j_call: TRBJ1-5; v_call: TRBV11-2; cdr3_nt: TGTGCCAGCAGCTTAGATAACGGGAACAATCAGCCCCAGCATTTT; cdr3_aa: CASSLDNGNNQPQHF
clone_size: -; d_call: -; j_call: TRBJ1-1; v_call: TRBV6-1; cdr3_nt: TGTGCCAGCAGAACAGGATCGAACACTGAAGCTTTCTTT; cdr3_aa: CASRTGSNTEAFF
clone_size: -; d_call: -; j_call: TRBJ2-3; v_call: TRBV5-1; cdr3_nt: TGCGCCAGCAGCTCTGGGACCGCCCCTCGGTTCACAGATACGCAGTATTTT; cdr3_aa: CASSSGTAPRFTDTQYF
clone_size: -; d_call: -; j_call: TRBJ1-5; v_call: TRBV19; cdr3_nt: TGTGCCAGTAGTATCTCGGCGAATAGCAATCAGCCCCAGCATTTT; cdr3_aa: CASSISANSNQPQHF
clone_size: -; d_call: -; j_call: TRBJ1-2; v_call: TRBV28; cdr3_nt: TGTGCCAGCAGTCTAAACGGCCTTTCGGTATCGAGGGGCTACACCTTC; cdr3_aa: CASSLNGLSVSRGYTF
clone_size: -; d_call: TRBD1; j_call: TRBJ2-1; v_call: TRBV11-2; cdr3_nt: TGTGCCAGCAGCTCCGTACAGGGGGCGCGGATCAATGAGCAGTTCTTC; cdr3_aa: CASSSVQGARINEQFF
clone_size: -; d_call: -; j_call: TRBJ1-2; v_call: TRBV27; cdr3_nt: TGTGCCAGCAGTTTAAGACCGCCACTCTATGGCTACACCTTC; cdr3_aa: CASSLRPPLYGYTF
clone_size: -; d_call: -; j_call: TRBJ1-4; v_call: TRBV7-9; cdr3_nt: TGTGCCAGCAGCTTTCGGGAGGGCACTAATGAAAAACTGTTTTTT; cdr3_aa: CASSFREGTNEKLFF